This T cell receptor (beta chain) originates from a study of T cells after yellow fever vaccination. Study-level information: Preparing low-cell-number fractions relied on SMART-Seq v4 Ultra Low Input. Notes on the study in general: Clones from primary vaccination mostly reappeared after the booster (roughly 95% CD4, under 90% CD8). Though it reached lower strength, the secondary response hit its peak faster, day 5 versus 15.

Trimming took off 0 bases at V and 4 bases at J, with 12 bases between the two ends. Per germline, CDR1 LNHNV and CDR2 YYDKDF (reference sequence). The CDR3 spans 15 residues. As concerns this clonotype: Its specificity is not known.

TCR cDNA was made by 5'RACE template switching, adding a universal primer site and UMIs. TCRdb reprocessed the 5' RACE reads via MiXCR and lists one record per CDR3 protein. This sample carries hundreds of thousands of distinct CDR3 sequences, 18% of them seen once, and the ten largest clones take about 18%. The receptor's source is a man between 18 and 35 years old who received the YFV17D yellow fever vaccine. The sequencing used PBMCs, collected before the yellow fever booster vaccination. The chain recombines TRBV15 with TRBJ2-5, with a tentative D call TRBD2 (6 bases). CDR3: CATSRDSTRGETQYF. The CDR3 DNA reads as TGTGCCACCAGCAGAGATTCGACTAGAGGAGAGACCCAGTACTTC.